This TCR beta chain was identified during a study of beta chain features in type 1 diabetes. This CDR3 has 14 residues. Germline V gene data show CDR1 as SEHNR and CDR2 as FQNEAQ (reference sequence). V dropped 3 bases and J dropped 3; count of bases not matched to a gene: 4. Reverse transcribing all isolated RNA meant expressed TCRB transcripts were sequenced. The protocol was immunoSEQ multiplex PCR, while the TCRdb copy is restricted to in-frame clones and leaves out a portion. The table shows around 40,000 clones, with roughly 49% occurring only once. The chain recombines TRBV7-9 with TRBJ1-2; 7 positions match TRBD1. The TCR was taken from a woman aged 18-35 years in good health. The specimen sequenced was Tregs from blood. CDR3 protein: CASSLEGAYYGYTF. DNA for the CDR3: TGTGCCAGCAGCTTGGAGGGGGCCTACTATGGCTACACCTTC.